Listed below are T cell receptor beta chains from one sample, sequenced in a study of T cells in Graves' hyperthyroidism and ophthalmopathy. Each CDR3 protein is one row after TCRdb ran MiXCR on the multiplex PCR reads. The table lists 300,000 to 450,000 distinct CDR3 sequences, approximately 14% of them singletons, with about 10% in the top ten. Sequencing was done on a sample of blood. The receptor source for this set is a woman aged 55-69 years with Graves' hyperthyroidism. Each CDR3 is given with its conserved first and last residue. The D gene is left open where the match is weak. A row's size may be missing; if present it is once, few, many or a size class.

>few|TRBV20-1|-|TRBJ2-3
TGCAGTGCTAGAGAAGGACTTTGGCCGGCAACAGATACGCAGTATTTT
CSAREGLWPATDTQYF
>-|TRBV5-5|-|TRBJ1-1
TGTGCCAGCAGCTTGGGTGAGGGGCCGGTTACTGAAGCTTTCTTT
CASSLGEGPVTEAFF
>-|TRBV18|TRBD1|TRBJ1-6
TGTGCCAGCTCCACCCGCACCCAGGGGGACAATTCACCCCTCCACTTT
CASSTRTQGDNSPLHF
>many|TRBV6-5|TRBD1|TRBJ2-7
TGTGCCAGCAGTTACTCGAGGGCAGGGGGCCTGAACGAGCAGTACTTC
CASSYSRAGGLNEQYF
>-|TRBV29-1|TRBD2|TRBJ2-2
TGCAGCGTACTTAGCGGGAGGTTGGGTGATTTAGAGCTGTTTTTT
CSVLSGRLGDLELFF
>-|TRBV4-1|-|TRBJ1-1
TGCGCCAGCAGCCAACAGGGGTTGACTGAAGCTTTCTTT
CASSQQGLTEAFF
>few|TRBV11-3|TRBD1|TRBJ2-4
TGTGCCAGCAGCTTAATGGTCCCAGGGGGCGCGTCCAAAAACATTCAGTACTTC
CASSLMVPGGASKNIQYF
>-|TRBV9|-|TRBJ2-2
TGTGCCAGCGGCGGAGGTACTAGTATCGGGACCGGGGAGCTGTTTTTT
CASGGGTSIGTGELFF
>many|TRBV7-2|-|TRBJ2-1
TGTGCCAGCACCCTAAGCCCGGAAGGGTACAATGAGCAGTTCTTC
CASTLSPEGYNEQFF
>few|TRBV5-8|-|TRBJ1-2
TGTGCCAGCAGCTTAAGGGGACATGGCTACACCTTC
CASSLRGHGYTF
>few|TRBV5-1|TRBD1|TRBJ1-1
TGCGCCAGCAGCCAGACACAGGGGGCGAATACTGAAGCTTTCTTT
CASSQTQGANTEAFF
>-|TRBV7-3|TRBD2|TRBJ2-7
TGTGCCAGCAGGTTAGGGCCAGCGGGATCTCCCTACGAGCAGTACTTC
CASRLGPAGSPYEQYF
>many|TRBV24-1|-|TRBJ1-5
TGTGCCACCAGTGGGGGAACTTTGGGAAATCAGCCCCAGCATTTT
CATSGGTLGNQPQHF
>-|TRBV20-1|-|TRBJ1-5
TGCAGTGCTAGACAGGGTCGAGGCAATCAGCCCCAGCATTTT
CSARQGRGNQPQHF
>many|TRBV10-3|-|TRBJ2-7
TGTGCCATCAGTGAGACAGCGACCTACGAGCAGTACTTC
CAISETATYEQYF
>-|TRBV18|-|TRBJ2-5
TGTGCCAGCTCACCACCGGCTACGCAAGAGACCCAGTACTTC
CASSPPATQETQYF
>few|TRBV5-6|TRBD2|TRBJ2-7
TGTGCCAGCAGCGGGGGGACTAGCGCTTGGAAAGAGCAGTACTTC
CASSGGTSAWKEQYF
>many|TRBV2|TRBD1|TRBJ2-3
TGTGCCAGCGGGACAGGGAGGGCAGATACGCAGTATTTT
CASGTGRADTQYF
>many|TRBV11-2|-|TRBJ2-1
TGTGCCAGCACCCCACGAGGGGCAGGGCAAGTTCGGAGTTTCGATGAGCAGTTCTTC
CASTPRGAGQVRSFDEQFF
>many|TRBV30|TRBD2|TRBJ2-3
TGTGCCTCCACTAGCGGGAGTGCAGATACGCAGTATTTT
CASTSGSADTQYF
>many|TRBV7-9|TRBD2|TRBJ2-5
TGTGCCAGCAGCCCCGGGGGGGCTCGGGAGACCCAGTACTTC
CASSPGGARETQYF
>few|TRBV13|TRBD2|TRBJ2-7
TGTGCCAGCAGCATACGGACTAGCGCTTACGAGCAGTACTTC
CASSIRTSAYEQYF
>-|TRBV28|-|TRBJ1-2
TGTGCCAGCAGTATGAGAGGCCCCTACTATGGCTACACCTTC
CASSMRGPYYGYTF
>-|TRBV3-1|-|TRBJ1-6
TGTGCCAGCAGCCAAGATCCAGGGGTTGCACCCCTCCACTTT
CASSQDPGVAPLHF
>few|TRBV6-2/TRBV6-3|-|TRBJ1-4
TGTGCCAGCAGTTACTCGGGACGTGAAAAACTGTTTTTT
CASSYSGREKLFF
>many|TRBV7-3|-|TRBJ1-2
TGTGCCAGCAGCCTAACGCCCCGGGAGAGAAATGGCTACACCTTC
CASSLTPRERNGYTF
>-|TRBV29-1|TRBD1|TRBJ1-2
TGCAGCGTGACAGGGTCGCGGTTGTATGGCTACACCTTC
CSVTGSRLYGYTF
>many|TRBV29-1|TRBD2|TRBJ2-5
TGCAGCGTTGCATACAGCGGGAGGGTGGGGGAGACCCAGTACTTC
CSVAYSGRVGETQYF
>many|TRBV12-3/TRBV12-4|-|TRBJ1-4
TGTGCCAGCAGTTTATCCTGGACAACGCTGGAAAAACTGTTTTTT
CASSLSWTTLEKLFF
>-|TRBV20-1|TRBD1|TRBJ1-5
TGCAGTGCTAGAGCGGGACAGGGCGCCCAGCCCCAGCATTTT
CSARAGQGAQPQHF
>many|TRBV6-1|-|TRBJ2-7
TGTGCCAGCAGACTGGACGGGACCTCCTACGAGCAGTACTTC
CASRLDGTSYEQYF
>few|TRBV20-1|-|TRBJ2-5
TGCAGTGCTCCCCTTGGGGGGGCGCGGTTATTGGAAGAGACCCAGTACTTC
CSAPLGGARLLEETQYF
>-|TRBV27|TRBD1|TRBJ2-1
TGTGCCAGCAGAACCGGGACAGGGGCCCCTATTTACTCCTACAATGAGCAGTTCTTC
CASRTGTGAPIYSYNEQFF
>many|TRBV11-3|TRBD1|TRBJ2-2
TGTGCCAGCAGCTTGGACAGGGACGGGGAGCTGTTTTTT
CASSLDRDGELFF
>many|TRBV7-9|-|TRBJ1-1
TGTGCCAGCAGCCCCCGACGACGGGCCCTGAACACTGAAGCTTTCTTT
CASSPRRRALNTEAFF
>-|TRBV11-2|TRBD2|TRBJ2-7
TGTGCCAGCAGCTTAGCTTTGGCGGGAGAGGGCGAGCAGTACTTC
CASSLALAGEGEQYF
>-|TRBV28|-|TRBJ1-2
TGTGCCAGCAGTTTCCCCGGGGGTGGCTACACCTTC
CASSFPGGGYTF
>few|TRBV18|-|TRBJ2-7
TGTGCCAGCTCAGGGCTTAGGTATTTCTCCTACGAGCAGTACTTC
CASSGLRYFSYEQYF
>many|TRBV13|-|TRBJ1-6
TGTGCCAGCAGCTTACTGGCAGGGGAATGGAATTCACCCCTCCACTTT
CASSLLAGEWNSPLHF
>many|TRBV2|TRBD1|TRBJ2-7
TGTGCCAGCAGTAGACAGGGTAGTAGCTACGAGCAGTACTTC
CASSRQGSSYEQYF
>few|TRBV9|-|TRBJ1-1
TGTGCCAGCAGCGTCACAGGGACCATGAACACTGAAGCTTTCTTT
CASSVTGTMNTEAFF
>many|TRBV7-2|-|TRBJ1-1
TGTGCCAGCACCTTAAGACACCTGAACACTGAAGCTTTCTTT
CASTLRHLNTEAFF